This T cell receptor (beta chain) was recorded in a study of breast tumors, draining lymph nodes, adjacent tissues. TCRdb analysed the multiplex PCR reads with MiXCR anew, one entry per CDR3 protein. The top ten clones hold around 1.1% of a sample with more than 250,000 distinct CDR3 sequences, over 30% of them seen once. Breast cancer patients provided tissue from their axillary draining lymph nodes. Overall study results and limits: Most tumor T cells seemingly derive from lymph node, then expand in tumor.

This clonotype showed up many times. Its antigen is unidentified. The sequenced sample was axillary lymph node tissue. The sequence was obtained from a female donor with breast cancer. Some clones in this sample may be carry-over from other donors' samples.

The CDR3 bases are TGTGCCAGCAGCGTAGTGGGTAGGGATACGCAGTATTTT. This sequence encodes CASSVVGRDTQYF. The chain carries TRBV9 and TRBJ2-3; D not resolved. Germline V gene lookup returns CDR1 SGDLS and CDR2 YYNGEE. The V gene lost 0 bases and the J gene lost 6 bases, with 8 bases spanning the gap. The CDR3 runs to 13 residues. The full variable domain, completed using reference TRBV9 and TRBJ2-3, is DSGVTQTPKHLITATGQRVTLRCSPRSGDLSVYWYQQSLDQGLQFLIQYYNGEERAKGNILERFSAQQFPDLHSELNLSSLELGDSALYFCASSVVGRDTQYFGPGTRLTVL.